A selection of T cell receptor beta chains follows, all from one sample in a study of somatic mutations in cytotoxic T cells in rheumatoid arthritis. TCRdb keeps only in-frame clones here, not all; method: immunoSEQ multiplex PCR. This table has nearly 20,000 clones, roughly four fifths appearing once. Sequencing input: CD8+ T cells sorted from blood. The receptors derive from a woman aged 45-60 years in good health. Each CDR3 is given with its conserved first and last residue. The D gene is left open where the match is weak. Some rows mark clone size as missing; the rest say once, few, many or name a class of expanded clone.

clone_size | d_call | j_call | v_call | cdr3_aa | cdr3_nt
- | - | TRBJ2-7 | TRBV7-2 | CASSPPWLAGEQYF | TGTGCCAGCAGCCCCCCCTGGCTAGCCGGCGAGCAGTACTTC
few | - | TRBJ2-2 | TRBV4-1 | CASSQGTVSTGELFF | TGCGCCAGCAGCCAAGGGACGGTGAGCACCGGGGAGCTGTTTTTT
once | - | TRBJ2-1 | TRBV7-2 | CASPHMDNEQFF | TGTGCCAGCCCCCATATGGACAATGAGCAGTTCTTC
- | TRBD1 | TRBJ2-7 | TRBV29-1 | CSVEVDREYEQYF | TGCAGCGTTGAAGTCGACAGGGAATACGAGCAGTACTTC
- | - | TRBJ1-1 | TRBV11-2 | CASSLGAGATEAFF | TGTGCCAGCAGCTTAGGGGCAGGGGCAACTGAAGCTTTCTTT
- | - | TRBJ1-1 | TRBV7-9 | CASAGTTNTEAFF | TGTGCCAGTGCCGGGACAACGAACACTGAAGCTTTCTTT
- | - | TRBJ2-7 | TRBV19 | CASSMTVRPPGYEQYF | TGTGCCAGTAGTATGACGGTGAGACCCCCGGGCTACGAGCAGTACTTC
- | TRBD1 | TRBJ1-5 | TRBV4-1 | CASSLKQGIDQPQHF | TGCGCCAGCAGCCTAAAACAGGGGATCGATCAGCCCCAGCATTTT
medium-sized | - | TRBJ2-1 | TRBV27 | CASSLVSSYNEQFF | TGTGCCAGCAGTTTGGTTAGCTCCTACAATGAGCAGTTCTTC
- | - | TRBJ2-7 | TRBV7-2 | CASSLSVDVNSEQYF | TGTGCCAGCAGTCTTAGCGTGGATGTGAACTCTGAGCAGTACTTC
few | TRBD1 | TRBJ1-1 | TRBV4-1 | CASRSTGEAFF | TGCGCCAGCCGGTCGACAGGGGAAGCTTTCTTT
- | TRBD2 | TRBJ2-1 | TRBV4-2 | CASSQDFPPSGSSYNEQFF | TGTGCCAGCAGCCAAGATTTTCCTCCTAGCGGGTCATCCTACAATGAGCAGTTCTTC
- | - | TRBJ1-4 | TRBV30 | CACRVGGDELFF | TGTGCCTGCCGTGTCGGGGGGGATGAACTGTTTTTT
few | TRBD2 | TRBJ2-1 | TRBV19 | CASSTSGLAGEEQFF | TGTGCCAGTAGTACCTCGGGACTAGCGGGGGAGGAGCAGTTCTTC
- | TRBD1 | TRBJ2-3 | TRBV11-2 | CASSSPGQGADTQYF | TGTGCCAGCAGTTCCCCGGGACAGGGGGCAGATACGCAGTATTTT
- | - | TRBJ2-5 | TRBV27 | CASRSYQETQYF | TGTGCCAGCAGATCGTACCAAGAGACCCAGTACTTC
- | TRBD1 | TRBJ1-5 | TRBV6-1 | CASSDLGQGVSNQPQHF | TGTGCCAGCAGTGATCTCGGACAGGGGGTTAGCAATCAGCCCCAGCATTTT
few | - | TRBJ2-3 | TRBV7-3 | CASSLTGGSTDTQYF | TGTGCCAGCAGCTTAACGGGCGGTAGCACAGATACGCAGTATTTT
- | TRBD2 | TRBJ2-1 | TRBV29-1 | CSVQTSGSYNEQFF | TGCAGCGTTCAAACTAGCGGGAGCTACAATGAGCAGTTCTTC
- | TRBD2 | TRBJ2-3 | TRBV4-1 | CASSLKVAGGPGTDTQYF | TGCGCCAGCAGCCTAAAGGTAGCGGGAGGGCCAGGGACAGATACGCAGTATTTT
once | TRBD1 | TRBJ2-1 | TRBV6-1 | CASSGTGTGRGEQFF | TGTGCCAGCAGTGGAACCGGGACAGGACGCGGAGAGCAGTTCTTC
- | TRBD2 | TRBJ2-3 | TRBV4-1 | CASSQGTSVGADTQYF | TGCGCCAGCAGCCAGGGGACTAGCGTGGGGGCAGATACGCAGTATTTT